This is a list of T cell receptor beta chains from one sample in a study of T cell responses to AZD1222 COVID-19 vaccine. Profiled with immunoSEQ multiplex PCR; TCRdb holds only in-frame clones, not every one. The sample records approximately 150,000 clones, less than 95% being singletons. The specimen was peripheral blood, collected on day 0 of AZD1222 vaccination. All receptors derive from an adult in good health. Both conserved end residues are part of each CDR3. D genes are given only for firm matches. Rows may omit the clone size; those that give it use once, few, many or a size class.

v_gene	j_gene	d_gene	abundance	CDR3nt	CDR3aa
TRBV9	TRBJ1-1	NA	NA	TGTGCCAGCAGCGTAGCTCTTACAAGCCAATGGAACACTGAAGCTTTCTTT	CASSVALTSQWNTEAFF
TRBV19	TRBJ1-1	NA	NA	TGTGCCAGTAGGGACAGCCGAGGGACTGAAGCTTTCTTT	CASRDSRGTEAFF
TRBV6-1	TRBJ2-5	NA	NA	TGTGCCAGCAGTGAGAACAGAGAGACCCAGTACTTC	CASSENRETQYF
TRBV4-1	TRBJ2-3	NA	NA	TGCGCCAGCAGCCACGGATGGGACGGAAACACAGATACGCAGTATTTT	CASSHGWDGNTDTQYF
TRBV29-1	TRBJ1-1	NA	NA	TGCAGCGTGGACGAAAGCACTGAAGCTTTCTTT	CSVDESTEAFF
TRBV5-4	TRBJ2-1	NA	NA	TGTGCCAGCAGCGTGGACGGACACAATGAGCAGTTCTTC	CASSVDGHNEQFF
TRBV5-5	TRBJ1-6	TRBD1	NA	TGTGCCAGCAGCCTTCAAACAGGGGCGCGGAATTCACCCCTCCACTTT	CASSLQTGARNSPLHF
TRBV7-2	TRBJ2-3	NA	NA	TGTGCCAGCAGCTTATATCCCAGGACTAGCACAGATACGCAGTATTTT	CASSLYPRTSTDTQYF
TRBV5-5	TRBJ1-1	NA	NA	TGTGCCAGCAGCTTGGTCACAGCCACTGAAGCTTTCTTT	CASSLVTATEAFF
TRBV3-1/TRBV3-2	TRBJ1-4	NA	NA	TGTGCCAGCAGCCAAGATCTGGAGGAAAAACTGTTTTTT	CASSQDLEEKLFF
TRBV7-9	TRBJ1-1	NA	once	TGTGCCAGCAGCGGGTACTTGAACACTGAAGCTTTCTTT	CASSGYLNTEAFF
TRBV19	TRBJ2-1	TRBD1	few	TGTGCCAGTAGTTTCGGACAGGGCGGGCAGTTCTTC	CASSFGQGGQFF
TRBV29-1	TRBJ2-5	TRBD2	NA	TGCAGCGTTTACCGGACTAGCGGAGTCCAAGAGACCCAGTACTTC	CSVYRTSGVQETQYF
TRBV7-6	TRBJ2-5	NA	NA	TGTGCCAGCAGCTCCCGTCCCGGGGGCAGTGAGACCCAGTACTTC	CASSSRPGGSETQYF
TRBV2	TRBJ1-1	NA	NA	TGTGCCAGCAGTGAATTGTCTTTAGCTTTCTTT	CASSELSLAFF
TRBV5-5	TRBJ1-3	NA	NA	TGTGCCAGCAGCTTAGCCGGGACCTACTCTGGAAACACCATATATTTT	CASSLAGTYSGNTIYF
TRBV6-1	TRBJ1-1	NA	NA	TGTGCCAGCAGTGAAGGGGGACGGTGGGCCGAAGCTTTCTTT	CASSEGGRWAEAFF
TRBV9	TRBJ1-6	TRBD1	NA	TGTGCCAGCAGCGTCTTGGGACAGGGAGTTTCACCCCTCCACTTT	CASSVLGQGVSPLHF
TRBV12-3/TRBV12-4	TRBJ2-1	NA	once	TGTGCCAGCAGCCCCCCGGGGGATGAGCAGTTCTTC	CASSPPGDEQFF
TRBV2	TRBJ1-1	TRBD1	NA	TGTGCCAGCAGGGGACAGGGGGCGATTCTAGCTTTCTTT	CASRGQGAILAFF
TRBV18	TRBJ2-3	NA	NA	TGTGCCAGCTCACCTGGCGGGACAGATACGCAGTATTTT	CASSPGGTDTQYF
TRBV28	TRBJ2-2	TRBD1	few	TGTGCCAGCAGTTTTCAGTACAGGGGGCGACGCACCGGGGAGCTGTTTTTT	CASSFQYRGRRTGELFF
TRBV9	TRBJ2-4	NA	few	TGCGACCAAGACACATTCGAGGACATTCAGTACTTC	CDQDTFEDIQYF
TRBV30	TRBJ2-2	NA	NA	TGTGCCTGGAGGGAGACAGGAGGCGGGGAGCTGTTTTTT	CAWRETGGGELFF
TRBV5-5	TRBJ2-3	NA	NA	TGTGCCAGCAGCTCAGGGTCTCTACAGTATACGCAGTATTTT	CASSSGSLQYTQYF
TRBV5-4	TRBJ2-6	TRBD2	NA	TGTGCCAGCAGACCTAGCGGGGGGGCCTCAACTGGGGCCAACGTCCTGACTTTC	CASRPSGGASTGANVLTF
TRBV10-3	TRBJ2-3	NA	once	TGTGCCATCAGGCAGGAAGTCACAGATACGCAGTATTTT	CAIRQEVTDTQYF
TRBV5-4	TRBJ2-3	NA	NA	TGTGCCAGCACTAGAATTGCCACAGCAGATACGCAGTATTTT	CASTRIATADTQYF
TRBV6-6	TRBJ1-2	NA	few	TGTGCCAGCAGTTACTATACGGACTATGGCTACACCTTC	CASSYYTDYGYTF
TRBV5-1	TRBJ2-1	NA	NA	TGCGCCAGCAGCTTTATCTCCTACAATGAGCAGTTCTTC	CASSFISYNEQFF
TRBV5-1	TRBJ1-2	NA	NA	TGCGCCAGCAGCCCAGGGGACATTCTCTATGGCTACACCTTC	CASSPGDILYGYTF
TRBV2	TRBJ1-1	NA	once	TGTGCCAGCTCCGAGGAGGTGAACACTGAAGCTTTCTTT	CASSEEVNTEAFF
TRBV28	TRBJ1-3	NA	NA	TGTGCCAGCAGCCCCTCATACGCTCTGGGAGCTATATATTTT	CASSPSYALGAIYF
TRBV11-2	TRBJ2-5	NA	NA	TGTGCCAGCAGCTTAGTGTCCGGGGGGCCTCAAGAGACCCAGTACTTC	CASSLVSGGPQETQYF
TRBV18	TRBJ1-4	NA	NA	TGTGCCAGCTCACCGGTGGCGATTGCAACTAATGAAAAACTGTTTTTT	CASSPVAIATNEKLFF
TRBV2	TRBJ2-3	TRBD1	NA	TGTGCCAGCAGTGCCGGGGACAGTCCTAGCACAGATACGCAGTATTTT	CASSAGDSPSTDTQYF
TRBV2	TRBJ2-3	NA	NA	TGTGCCAGCAGTGATAGGAGACTTCTATTAGCGCAGTATTTT	CASSDRRLLLAQYF
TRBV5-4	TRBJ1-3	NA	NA	TGTGCCAGCAGCTTGGCCCCCTTCCCCTCTGGAAACACCATATATTTT	CASSLAPFPSGNTIYF
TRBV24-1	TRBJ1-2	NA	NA	TGTGCCACCAGTGAAAGCCAGAACTATGGCTACACCTTC	CATSESQNYGYTF
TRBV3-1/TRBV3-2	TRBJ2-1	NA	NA	TGTGCCAGCAGCCAAGGAAACTATGAGCAGTTCTTC	CASSQGNYEQFF
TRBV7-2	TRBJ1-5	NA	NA	TGTGCCAGCAGCTTAGTAGGGGGATCGGGCAATCAGCCCCAGCATTTT	CASSLVGGSGNQPQHF
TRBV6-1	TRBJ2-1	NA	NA	TGTGCCAGCAGTGAAGGTCTAGGGTCCTACAATGAGCAGTTCTTC	CASSEGLGSYNEQFF
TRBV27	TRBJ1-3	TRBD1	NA	TGTGCCAGCAGCCGGACACAGGGGGCAGACACCATATATTTT	CASSRTQGADTIYF
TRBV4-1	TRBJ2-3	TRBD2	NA	TGCGCCAGCAGCCAAGAATTAGGACTAGCGGGGGGCACAGATACGCAGTATTTT	CASSQELGLAGGTDTQYF
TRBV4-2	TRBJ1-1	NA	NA	TGTGCCAGCAGCAGGGGGACTGAAGCTTTCTTT	CASSRGTEAFF
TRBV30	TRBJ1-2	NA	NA	TGTGCCTGGAGTGGGTCCTCCGGCTACACCTTC	CAWSGSSGYTF
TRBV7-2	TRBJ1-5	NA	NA	TGTGCCAGCAGCTTATTTTGGAATAGCAATCAGCCCCAGCATTTT	CASSLFWNSNQPQHF
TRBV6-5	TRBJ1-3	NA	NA	TGTGCCAGCAGTTACACTGCCGTCTCTGGAAACACCATATATTTT	CASSYTAVSGNTIYF
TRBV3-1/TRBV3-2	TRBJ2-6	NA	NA	TGTGCCAGCAGCCAAGGCGTCCGAGCAGCCAACGTCCTGACTTTC	CASSQGVRAANVLTF